The count of the clone carrying this TCR beta chain is one. Per the study methods: How many nucleated cells were present was estimated from reference gene primer amplification. Clones were sequenced by immunoSEQ multiplex PCR, and TCRdb holds only the in-frame ones, with some missing. V, J and clone size are those of that table, while D and trimming were read from the DNA. The sample carries just over 150,000 clones, 80% to 90% recorded once. The V end lost 2 bases, the J end lost 2 bases, and 16 bases lay between the germline ends. CDR3 length: 17 amino acids. CDR1 is MDHEN, CDR2 SYDVKM, per germline. The sample comes from a study of blood T cell repertoires in COVID-19. Background on the study: Spain, Italy and the United States supplied samples that represented acute and convalescent COVID-19. Sources were T cells, B-cell-depleted T cells, or PBMCs; the material itself was cDNA or gDNA.

What was sequenced was peripheral blood. This sequence joins TRBV28 and TRBJ2-1, with D possibly being TRBD2 (7 bases). The receptor was isolated from a woman aged 40 to 50 with acute or convalescent COVID-19. This CDR3 reads CASSLNREGRAYNEQFF. CDR3 sequence (DNA): TGTGCCAGCAGTTTAAACAGGGAGGGGAGGGCCTACAATGAGCAGTTCTTC.